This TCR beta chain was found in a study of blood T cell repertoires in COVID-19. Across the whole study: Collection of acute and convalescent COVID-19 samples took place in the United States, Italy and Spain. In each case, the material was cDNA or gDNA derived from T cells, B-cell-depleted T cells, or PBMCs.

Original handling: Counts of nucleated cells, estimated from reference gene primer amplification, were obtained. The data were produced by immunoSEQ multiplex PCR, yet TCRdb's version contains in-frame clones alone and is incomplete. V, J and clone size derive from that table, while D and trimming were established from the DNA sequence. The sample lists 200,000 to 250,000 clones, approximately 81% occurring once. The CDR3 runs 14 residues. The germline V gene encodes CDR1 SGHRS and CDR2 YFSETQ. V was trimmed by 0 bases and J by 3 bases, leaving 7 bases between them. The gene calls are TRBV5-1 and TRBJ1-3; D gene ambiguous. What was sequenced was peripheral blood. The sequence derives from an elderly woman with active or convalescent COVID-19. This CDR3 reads CASSLALSGNTIYF. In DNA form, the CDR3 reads TGCGCCAGCAGCTTGGCATTGAGTGGAAACACCATATATTTT. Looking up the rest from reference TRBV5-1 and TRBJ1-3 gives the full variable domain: KAGVTQTPRYLIKTRGQQVTLSCSPISGHRSVSWYQQTPGQGLQFLFEYFSETQRNKGNFPGRFSGRQFSNSRSEMNVSTLELGDSALYLCASSLALSGNTIYFGEGSWLTVV.